Listed below are T cell receptor beta chains from one sample, sequenced in a study of T cell repertoires in cytomegalovirus infection. Antigens for these TCRs are unknown. Using its own MiXCR run on the reads, TCRdb lists one record per CDR3 protein. The table lists about 830,000 distinct CDR3 sequences, about 31% of them singletons, with around 12% in the top ten. This sample comprised cultured CD8+ T cells from PBMCs, obtained from culture after CMV antigen stimulation. The source is a human donor in good health (CMV status not recorded). Some clones in this sample may be carry-over from other donors' samples. Each CDR3 is given without its conserved first and last residue. The size of a clone is reported for some rows only, either as once, few or many, or as a class for expanded clones.

CDR3: ASSEVTGREQPQH; J: TRBJ1-5; V: TRBV6-1; length: 13; size: few
CDR3: ASSYTHNPGQGTGYT; J: TRBJ1-2; V: TRBV6-5; length: 15; size: .
CDR3: ASTDSPRADYGYT; J: TRBJ1-2; V: TRBV19; length: 13; size: few
CDR3: ASNPSPGLSYEQY; J: TRBJ2-7; V: TRBV12-3/TRBV12-4; length: 13; size: few
CDR3: ASSLFQGGSTDTQY; J: TRBJ2-3; V: TRBV2; length: 14; size: .
CDR3: ASSLGDTYNSPLH; J: TRBJ1-6; V: TRBV5-5; length: 13; size: few
CDR3: ASSYRAVDGYT; J: TRBJ1-2; V: TRBV5-4; length: 11; size: .
CDR3: ASTTLNTGELF; J: TRBJ2-2; V: TRBV28; length: 11; size: many
CDR3: ATDAGNNSPLH; J: TRBJ1-6; V: TRBV15; length: 11; size: .
CDR3: ASSLSYRPEAF; J: TRBJ1-1; V: TRBV5-4; length: 11; size: few
CDR3: ASSQPGDSGTEAF; J: TRBJ1-1; V: TRBV4-2; length: 13; size: .